These T cell receptor beta chains were read from a single sample in a study of OX40 agonist ivuxolimab in advanced cancers. Libraries were prepared by immunoSEQ multiplex PCR; TCRdb keeps only in-frame clonotypes and omits some of them. The sample lists approximately 43,000 clones, around four fifths seen once, with around 2.7% in the top ten. The source material was CD4+ or CD8+ T cells sorted from blood, sampled in a trial of the OX40 agonist ivuxolimab. These receptors all come from an adult with an advanced solid tumor such as melanoma, head and neck, liver or kidney cancer. CDR3s include the opening cysteine and the closing phenylalanine or tryptophan. The D gene is left open where the match is weak. Clone sizes are given selectively: once, few, many, or a class where the clone is expanded.

D | J | V | size | DNA | CDR3
NA | TRBJ1-5 | TRBV28 | NA | TGTGCCAGCAGTTTATTTGCAGGTTCGGGACCCTATAGCAATCAGCCCCAGCATTTT | CASSLFAGSGPYSNQPQHF
NA | TRBJ1-1 | TRBV6-6 | few | TGTGCCAGCAGTCTAATTGGGGGTACTGAAGCTTTCTTT | CASSLIGGTEAFF
TRBD1 | TRBJ1-2 | TRBV27 | NA | TGTGCCAGCAGTTTTCAGTCAGGGGGGTATGGCTACACCTTC | CASSFQSGGYGYTF
TRBD1 | TRBJ1-4 | TRBV5-4 | NA | TGTGCCAGCAGCTTGGGAGGTGGACAGGTGGAGGAAAAACTGTTTTTT | CASSLGGGQVEEKLFF
NA | TRBJ1-2 | TRBV28 | NA | TGTGCCAGCAGTTTAGGCCGGGATGGCTACACCTTC | CASSLGRDGYTF
NA | TRBJ2-5 | TRBV25-1 | NA | TGTGCCAGCAACGGGTTTATCGGGACCGAGGAGGAAGAGACCCAGTACTTC | CASNGFIGTEEEETQYF
NA | TRBJ2-4 | TRBV30 | NA | TGTGCCTGGAGTGTTAGGTGGGCCCCTAACATTCAGTACTTC | CAWSVRWAPNIQYF
TRBD2 | TRBJ2-4 | TRBV11-3 | NA | TGTGCCAGCAGCCCAGAGGGACTAGCGGGAGCCAAAAACATTCAGTACTTC | CASSPEGLAGAKNIQYF
TRBD1 | TRBJ1-5 | TRBV28 | few | TGTGCCAGCAGTTCGGGACAGGGTCGAAGGGGAAATCAGCCCCAGCATTTT | CASSSGQGRRGNQPQHF
TRBD2 | TRBJ2-7 | TRBV4-1 | NA | TGCGCCAGCAGCCAAGATCTAGCGGGAGTGAACGAGCAGTACTTC | CASSQDLAGVNEQYF
NA | TRBJ1-4 | TRBV5-6 | once | TGTGCCAGCAGCACCGGGGGGCCTAATGAAAAACTGTTTTTT | CASSTGGPNEKLFF
TRBD1 | TRBJ1-5 | TRBV7-9 | NA | TGTGCCAGCAGCTTAAGACCGGGACAGGATCAGCCCCAGCATTTT | CASSLRPGQDQPQHF
NA | TRBJ1-2 | TRBV11-3 | NA | TGTGCCAGCAGCTTAGGTCCGCGCAGAATGGACTATGGCTACACCTTC | CASSLGPRRMDYGYTF
TRBD2 | TRBJ2-2 | TRBV7-2 | NA | TGTGCCACGACTAGCGGGAGGGCCGACACCGGGGAGCTGTTTTTT | CATTSGRADTGELFF
TRBD1 | TRBJ2-2 | TRBV7-2 | NA | TGTGCCAGCAGCTCGGGACAGGGGGCCGGGGAGCTGTTTTTT | CASSSGQGAGELFF
TRBD2 | TRBJ2-1 | TRBV9 | NA | TGTGCCAGCAGCACCTGGACTAGCGGGCCCTCCTACAATGAGCAGTTCTTC | CASSTWTSGPSYNEQFF
TRBD1 | TRBJ2-7 | TRBV7-2 | NA | TGTGCCAGCAGCCCTTTTTCCGGGACAGGGGTTTACGAGCAGTACTTC | CASSPFSGTGVYEQYF
TRBD2 | TRBJ2-1 | TRBV5-5 | NA | TGTGCCAGCATCAAAGCGGGAGTGGACAATGAGCAGTTCTTC | CASIKAGVDNEQFF
NA | TRBJ2-3 | TRBV9 | NA | TGTGCCAGCAGCGTAGCTTTGCACCGGGAGGATACGCAGTATTTT | CASSVALHREDTQYF
NA | TRBJ2-7 | TRBV9 | once | TGTGCCAGCAGCGTAGACCCCCAGCCTAGCGAGCAGTACTTC | CASSVDPQPSEQYF
NA | TRBJ2-3 | TRBV19 | NA | TGTGCCAGTAACGGCAGAGCTAGCACAGATACGCAGTATTTT | CASNGRASTDTQYF
TRBD1 | TRBJ2-7 | TRBV25-1 | NA | TGTGCCAGCAGTGACTGGGACAGGGGCAGAACCTACGAGCAGTACTTC | CASSDWDRGRTYEQYF
NA | TRBJ2-1 | TRBV11-2 | NA | TGTGCCAGCAGCTTAATAAACGTGAACTCGAATGAGCAGTTCTTC | CASSLINVNSNEQFF
TRBD2 | TRBJ2-7 | TRBV19 | few | TGTGCCAGTAGTCCCCGAGGGACTAGCGGGGGAGTCCGTCCCTACGAGCAGTACTTC | CASSPRGTSGGVRPYEQYF
TRBD1 | TRBJ2-2 | TRBV19 | NA | TGTGCCAGTTCCCGGGACAGGGGGAACGGGGAGCTGTTTTTT | CASSRDRGNGELFF
TRBD1 | TRBJ1-2 | TRBV30 | NA | TGTGCCTGGGGGACAGGGGGCCCCGCTGCCTATGGCTACACCTTC | CAWGTGGPAAYGYTF
NA | TRBJ1-4 | TRBV16 | NA | TGTGCCAGCAGCCAAAACCAGCCTGCAACTAATGAAAAACTGTTTTTT | CASSQNQPATNEKLFF
NA | TRBJ1-2 | TRBV28 | NA | TGTGCCAGCAGTCCAGACAGCCTCTATGGCTACACCTTC | CASSPDSLYGYTF
NA | TRBJ2-5 | TRBV18 | NA | TGTGCCAGCTCACCACCGTCCTCAGAGACCCAGTACTTC | CASSPPSSETQYF
TRBD1 | TRBJ1-4 | TRBV11-3 | NA | TGTGCCAGCAGCCTCGGGACAGGGGCGGGAGCAACTAATGAAAAACTGTTTTTT | CASSLGTGAGATNEKLFF
TRBD2 | TRBJ2-1 | TRBV19 | NA | TGTGCCAGTAGTATTACTAGCGGGAGTAGGTCAGGTGAGCAGTTCTTC | CASSITSGSRSGEQFF
NA | TRBJ2-7 | TRBV11-2 | NA | TGTGCCAGCAGCGGGGACATGTTAGGCTCCTACGAGCAGTACTTC | CASSGDMLGSYEQYF
NA | TRBJ1-1 | TRBV2 | NA | TGTGCCAGCAGTGTAGGGATGAACACTGAAGCTTTCTTT | CASSVGMNTEAFF
TRBD1 | TRBJ2-6 | TRBV5-4 | NA | TGTGCCAGCAGCACCGGGACAGGGGCCTCTGGGGCCAACGTCCTGACTTTC | CASSTGTGASGANVLTF
NA | TRBJ1-5 | TRBV28 | few | TGTGCCAGCACCCCAGGTCAGTATCAGCCCCAGCATTTT | CASTPGQYQPQHF
TRBD2 | TRBJ2-2 | TRBV4-2 | NA | TGTGCCAGCAGCCGGTGGGGCGGGCCCTCCGGGACTAGCGGGATTACCGGGGAGCTGTTTTTT | CASSRWGGPSGTSGITGELFF
NA | TRBJ2-5 | TRBV9 | NA | TGTGCCAGCAGCAACCAGGGGTACCAAGAGACCCAGTACTTC | CASSNQGYQETQYF
NA | TRBJ2-1 | TRBV11-3 | NA | TGTGCCAGCAGCTTACGGTTGGGTGAGCAGTTCTTC | CASSLRLGEQFF
TRBD2 | TRBJ2-1 | TRBV7-3 | NA | TGTGCCAGCAGCTTTAGGGGTCTAGCGGGACCAAACAATGAGCAGTTCTTC | CASSFRGLAGPNNEQFF
NA | TRBJ2-6 | TRBV19 | NA | TGTGCCAGTACCGTGGTGGTACTCCGCCCCTCTGACTCTGGGGCCAACGTCCTGACTTTC | CASTVVVLRPSDSGANVLTF
TRBD1 | TRBJ1-2 | TRBV27 | NA | TGTGCCAGCAGTTTATCGATTGCGACAGGGGACTTCTATGGCTACACCTTC | CASSLSIATGDFYGYTF
NA | TRBJ1-3 | TRBV6-5 | NA | TGTGCCAGCAAGTTATCGAAGCAGATAGGAACCACCATATATTTT | CASKLSKQIGTTIYF
NA | TRBJ2-5 | TRBV28 | NA | TGTGCCAGCAGTGACCCAGGGTGGGAGACCCAGTACTTC | CASSDPGWETQYF
NA | TRBJ1-2 | TRBV7-6 | NA | TGTGCCAGCAGCCACCTCCGACAGGATAACTACACCTTC | CASSHLRQDNYTF
TRBD1 | TRBJ2-3 | TRBV5-4 | NA | TGTGCCAGCAGCTTTGGGACAGCCACAGATACGCAGTATTTT | CASSFGTATDTQYF
NA | TRBJ2-7 | TRBV18 | NA | TGTGCCAGCTCACCACCTGACCCCTACGAGCAGTACTTC | CASSPPDPYEQYF
TRBD1 | TRBJ1-2 | TRBV6-5 | NA | TGTGCCAGCAGACGGGACAGGAACTATGGCTACACCTTC | CASRRDRNYGYTF
NA | TRBJ1-2 | TRBV30 | NA | TGTGCCTGGAGTGTATTTAGTGGTCTTCATGGCTACACCTTC | CAWSVFSGLHGYTF
NA | TRBJ2-6 | TRBV30 | NA | TGTGCCTGGACATTCTCTGGGGCCAACGTCCTGACTTTC | CAWTFSGANVLTF
TRBD1 | TRBJ1-2 | TRBV6-1 | NA | TGTGCCAGCAGCCTGACAGGGGGCAGGCAGTATGGCCACACCTTC | CASSLTGGRQYGHTF
TRBD1 | TRBJ2-7 | TRBV7-9 | NA | TGTGCCAGCAGCCCGGTGCCGGGACAGGGGGACTACGAGCAGTACTTC | CASSPVPGQGDYEQYF
NA | TRBJ2-7 | TRBV28 | NA | TGTGCCAGCAGTTTAATCTACGAGCAGTACTTC | CASSLIYEQYF
TRBD2 | TRBJ2-3 | TRBV19 | once | TGTGCCAGTAGTCACCGACTAGCGATTACAGATACGCAGTATTTT | CASSHRLAITDTQYF
TRBD1 | TRBJ1-4 | TRBV27 | NA | TGTGCCAGCAGCCCTAGGGCCCGGACAGGCCTGAATGAAAAACTGTTTTTT | CASSPRARTGLNEKLFF
NA | TRBJ2-7 | TRBV7-6 | few | TGTGCCAGCAGGGGTGATGGGGAGCAGTACTTC | CASRGDGEQYF